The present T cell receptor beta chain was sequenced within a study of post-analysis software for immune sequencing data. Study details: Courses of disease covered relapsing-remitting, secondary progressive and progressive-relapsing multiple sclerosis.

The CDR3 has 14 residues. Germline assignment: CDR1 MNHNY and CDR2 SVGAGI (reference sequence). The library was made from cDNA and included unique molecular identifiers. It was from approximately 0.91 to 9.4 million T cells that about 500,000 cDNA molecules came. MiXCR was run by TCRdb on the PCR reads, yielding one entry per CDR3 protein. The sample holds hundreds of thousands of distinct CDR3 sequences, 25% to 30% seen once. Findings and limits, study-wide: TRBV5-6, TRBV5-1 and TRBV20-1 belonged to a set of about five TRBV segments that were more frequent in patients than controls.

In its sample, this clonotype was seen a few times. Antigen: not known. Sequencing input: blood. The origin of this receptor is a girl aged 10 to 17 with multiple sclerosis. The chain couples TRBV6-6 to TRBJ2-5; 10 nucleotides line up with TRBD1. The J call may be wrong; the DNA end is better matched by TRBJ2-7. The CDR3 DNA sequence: TGTGCCAGCAGTTACGCCGGGACAGGGGTCGAGCAGTACTTC. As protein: CASSYAGTGVEQYF.